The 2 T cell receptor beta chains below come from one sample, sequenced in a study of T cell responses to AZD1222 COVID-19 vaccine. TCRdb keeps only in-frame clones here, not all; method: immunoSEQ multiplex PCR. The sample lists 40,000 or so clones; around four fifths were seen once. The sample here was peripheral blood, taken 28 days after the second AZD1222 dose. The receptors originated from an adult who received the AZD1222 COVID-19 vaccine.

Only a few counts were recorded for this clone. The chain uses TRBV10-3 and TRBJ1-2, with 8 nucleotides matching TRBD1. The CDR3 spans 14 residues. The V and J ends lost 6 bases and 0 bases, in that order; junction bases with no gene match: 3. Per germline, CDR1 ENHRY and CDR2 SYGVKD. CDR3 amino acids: CAIRGGQANYGYTF. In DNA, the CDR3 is TGTGCCATCAGGGGGGGACAGGCTAACTATGGCTACACCTTC.

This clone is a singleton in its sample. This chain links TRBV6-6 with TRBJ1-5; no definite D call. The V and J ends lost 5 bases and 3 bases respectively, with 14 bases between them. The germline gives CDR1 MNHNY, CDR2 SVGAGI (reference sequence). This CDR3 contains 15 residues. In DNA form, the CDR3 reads TGTGCCAGCAGTCAACGAGCGGGGAACAATCAGCCCCAGCATTTT. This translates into CASSQRAGNNQPQHF.